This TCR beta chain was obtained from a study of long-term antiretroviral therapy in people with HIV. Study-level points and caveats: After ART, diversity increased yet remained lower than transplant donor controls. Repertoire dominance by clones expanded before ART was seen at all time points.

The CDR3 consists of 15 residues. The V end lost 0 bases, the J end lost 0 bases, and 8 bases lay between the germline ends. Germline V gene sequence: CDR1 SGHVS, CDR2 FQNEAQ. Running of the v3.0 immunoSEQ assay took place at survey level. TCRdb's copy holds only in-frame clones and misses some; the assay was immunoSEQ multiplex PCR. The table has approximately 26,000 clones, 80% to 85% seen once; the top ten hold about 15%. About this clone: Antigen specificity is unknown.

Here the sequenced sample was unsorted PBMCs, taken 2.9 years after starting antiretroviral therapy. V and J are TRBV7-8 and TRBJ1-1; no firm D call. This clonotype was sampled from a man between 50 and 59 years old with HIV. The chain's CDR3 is CASSLALGVNTEAFF. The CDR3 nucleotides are TGTGCCAGCAGCTTAGCGCTCGGGGTGAACACTGAAGCTTTCTTT.